The subject of this entry is one T cell receptor beta chain. Its cognate antigen has yet to be identified. The record has no base qualities; no much larger clone is one base away. As encoded in the germline V gene (reference sequence), CDR1 is LNHDA while CDR2 is SQIVND. V is pared back by 2 bases and J by 3 bases, with 9 bases lying between the germline termini. The CDR3 has 14 amino acids, counting the end cysteine and phenylalanine. The sequence is cut down to CDR3 DNA, 42 bases in frame from base 1. Libraries were constructed by the immunoSEQ multiplex PCR assay. TCRdb obtained this table from immuneACCESS and retained in-frame rearrangements with V and J assigned. These tables miss some clones; where compared with another copy, unresolved V genes account for less than half of the shortfall, and the remainder is unexplained. The sample table holds over 8,000 clones, of which 75% to 90% were seen once. About 25% of the sample comes from the top ten.

This entry is derived from a study of T cells after somatic rescue of genetic block (dated by TCRdb to 2018 to 2021). Describing the broader study: The study assessed how robust, over the long term, a T-cell system was when the system had developed through somatic rescue of a genetic block in T-cell development.

The V gene is TRBV19 and the J gene is TRBJ2-3, with an unclear D gene assignment. Specimen: peripheral blood mononuclear cells (PBMCs). The source is a boy aged 10-17 years. The DNA sequence is TGTGCCAGTAGTATAATAGGTGTTACAGATACGCAGTATTTT. It encodes CASSIIGVTDTQYF.